Shown below are 2 T cell receptor beta chains from a single sample sequenced in a study of T cell repertoires in cytomegalovirus infection (dated by TCRdb to the late 2010s). The sequencing machine was an Illumina HiSeq 1500. TCRdb itself trimmed the public reads at Q25 with fastp, ran MiXCR and retained productive beta chains. Rows are combined by CDR3 protein, so each entry shows the most common genes and DNA. This sample lists around 740,000 distinct CDR3 sequences; about 40% were detected once. The biggest ten clones account for 2.5% to 3.5% of the sample. The sequencing input was PBMCs. The receptor source for this set is a human donor in good health (CMV status not recorded). Some clones in this sample may be carry-over from other donors' samples.

This clonotype was counted ten times or more. The chain uses TRBV12-3 or TRBV12-4 and TRBJ2-7; TRBD2 agrees at 7 bases. Germline trimming cut 7 bases from V and 3 bases from J; bases unmatched to any gene: 9. This CDR3 is built from 14 residues. CDR3 bases: TGTGCCAGCACCTGGGGGGGGGACCACTACGAGCAGTACTTC. Its protein product is CASTWGGDHYEQYF.

J is TRBJ2-1 and V is TRBV4-1; no clear D gene. Germline CDR1 is MGHRA and CDR2 is YSYEKL. This CDR3 has 13 residues. Trimming left V 0 bases short and J 9 bases short, with 9 bases between. CDR3 DNA sequence: TGCGCCAGCAGCCAAGATGTGAGTCGTGAGCAGTTCTTC. Protein: CASSQDVSREQFF.